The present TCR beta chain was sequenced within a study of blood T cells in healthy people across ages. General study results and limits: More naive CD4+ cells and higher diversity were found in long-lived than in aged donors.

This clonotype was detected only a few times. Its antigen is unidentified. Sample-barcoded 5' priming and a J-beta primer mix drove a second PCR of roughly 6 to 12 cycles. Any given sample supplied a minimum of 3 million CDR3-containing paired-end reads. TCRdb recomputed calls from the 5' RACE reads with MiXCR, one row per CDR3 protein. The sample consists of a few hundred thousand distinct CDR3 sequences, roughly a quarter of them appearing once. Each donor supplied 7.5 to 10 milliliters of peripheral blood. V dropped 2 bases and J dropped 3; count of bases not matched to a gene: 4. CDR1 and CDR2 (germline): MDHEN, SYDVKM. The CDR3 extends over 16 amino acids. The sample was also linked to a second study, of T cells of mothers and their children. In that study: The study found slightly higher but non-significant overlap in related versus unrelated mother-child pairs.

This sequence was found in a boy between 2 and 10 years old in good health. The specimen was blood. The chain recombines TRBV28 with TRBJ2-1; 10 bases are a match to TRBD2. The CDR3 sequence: CASSLKGLANYNEQFF. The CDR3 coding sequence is TGTGCCAGCAGTTTAAAGGGACTAGCGAACTACAATGAGCAGTTCTTC.